Listed below are T cell receptor beta chains from one sample, sequenced in a study of T-cell reconstitution after alpha-beta-depleted transplantation in children. TCRdb re-derived calls from the PCR reads in MiXCR, one entry per CDR3 protein. Among some 400,000 distinct CDR3 sequences listed, roughly 20% were seen once. This material consisted of PBMCs from the stem cell graft donor, taken from the stem cell graft. Receptor source: a human donor who donated a stem cell graft to a child with acute myeloid leukemia. The CDR3 runs from the conserved cysteine through the conserved F or W. Fields, in order: clone size, J gene, V gene, D gene, CDR3 protein, CDR3 DNA. D genes are given only for firm matches. Not all rows give a size; the values are once, few, many and, for expanded clones, a class.

clone_size: many; j_call: TRBJ2-7; v_call: TRBV13; d_call: TRBD2; cdr3_aa: CASSSRLAGYEQYF; cdr3_nt: TGTGCCAGCAGCTCCCGACTAGCGGGTTACGAGCAGTACTTC
clone_size: few; j_call: TRBJ2-5; v_call: TRBV20-1; d_call: TRBD2; cdr3_aa: CSASSPSAGGGLQETQYF; cdr3_nt: TGCAGTGCTAGTTCCCCCTCGGCGGGAGGGGGTTTGCAAGAGACCCAGTACTTC
clone_size: .; j_call: TRBJ2-1; v_call: TRBV5-1; d_call: .; cdr3_aa: CASSPGGRGSNEQFF; cdr3_nt: TGCGCCAGCTCGCCAGGGGGGCGGGGGAGCAATGAGCAGTTCTTC
clone_size: many; j_call: TRBJ2-1; v_call: TRBV29-1; d_call: .; cdr3_aa: CSVVVSQYNEQFF; cdr3_nt: TGCAGCGTTGTCGTCAGCCAGTACAATGAGCAGTTCTTC
clone_size: .; j_call: TRBJ2-7; v_call: TRBV6-5; d_call: .; cdr3_aa: CASSYSGDSHYEQYF; cdr3_nt: TGTGCCAGCAGTTACTCGGGGGACTCCCACTACGAGCAGTACTTC
clone_size: few; j_call: TRBJ2-1; v_call: TRBV11-1; d_call: .; cdr3_aa: CASSQQWGRTGLGNEQFF; cdr3_nt: TGTGCCAGCAGCCAACAGTGGGGGAGGACAGGTCTAGGTAATGAGCAGTTCTTC
clone_size: .; j_call: TRBJ1-2; v_call: TRBV20-1; d_call: TRBD1; cdr3_aa: CSAPTGTFYGYTF; cdr3_nt: TGCAGTGCGCCGACAGGGACCTTCTATGGCTACACCTTC
clone_size: .; j_call: TRBJ2-1; v_call: TRBV24-1; d_call: TRBD2; cdr3_aa: CATSGAGGARHEQFF; cdr3_nt: TGTGCCACCAGTGGGGCGGGGGGGGCTAGACATGAGCAGTTCTTC
clone_size: few; j_call: TRBJ2-5; v_call: TRBV10-3; d_call: .; cdr3_aa: CAISESRVDRKETQYF; cdr3_nt: TGTGCCATCAGTGAGTCGAGGGTTGACAGGAAAGAGACCCAGTACTTC
clone_size: few; j_call: TRBJ2-1; v_call: TRBV7-2; d_call: TRBD2; cdr3_aa: CASTPAGGPVEQFF; cdr3_nt: TGTGCCAGCACCCCAGCGGGAGGGCCGGTTGAGCAGTTCTTC
clone_size: .; j_call: TRBJ2-1; v_call: TRBV30; d_call: .; cdr3_aa: CALDAGYYNEQFF; cdr3_nt: TGTGCCTTGGACGCGGGCTACTACAATGAGCAGTTCTTC
clone_size: few; j_call: TRBJ2-2; v_call: TRBV9; d_call: TRBD2; cdr3_aa: CASSTRLAPNTGELFF; cdr3_nt: TGTGCCAGCAGCACCCGACTAGCTCCTAACACCGGGGAGCTGTTTTTT
clone_size: .; j_call: TRBJ2-3; v_call: TRBV7-8; d_call: .; cdr3_aa: CASSLVRYPSTDTQYF; cdr3_nt: TGTGCCAGCAGCTTAGTCCGGTATCCAAGCACAGATACGCAGTATTTT
clone_size: .; j_call: TRBJ2-7; v_call: TRBV25-1; d_call: .; cdr3_aa: CASSEIGPYEQYF; cdr3_nt: TGTGCCAGCAGTGAAATAGGCCCCTACGAGCAGTACTTC
clone_size: few; j_call: TRBJ1-1; v_call: TRBV12-3/TRBV12-4; d_call: .; cdr3_aa: CASGKTENTEAFF; cdr3_nt: TGTGCCAGCGGGAAGACAGAGAACACTGAAGCTTTCTTT
clone_size: .; j_call: TRBJ2-1; v_call: TRBV5-1; d_call: .; cdr3_aa: CASSLGNPNNEQFF; cdr3_nt: TGCGCCAGCAGCTTGGGGAACCCAAACAATGAGCAGTTCTTC
clone_size: .; j_call: TRBJ2-7; v_call: TRBV7-9; d_call: TRBD2; cdr3_aa: CASSFGLAGAYEQYF; cdr3_nt: TGTGCCAGCAGCTTCGGCCTAGCGGGAGCCTACGAGCAGTACTTC
clone_size: many; j_call: TRBJ2-1; v_call: TRBV4-3; d_call: .; cdr3_aa: CASSQDSGVKQFF; cdr3_nt: TGCGCCAGCAGCCAAGATTCGGGGGTGAAGCAGTTCTTC
clone_size: few; j_call: TRBJ2-7; v_call: TRBV5-6; d_call: TRBD1; cdr3_aa: CASSGTGGSGEQYF; cdr3_nt: TGTGCCAGCAGCGGTACAGGGGGCTCCGGCGAGCAGTACTTC
clone_size: .; j_call: TRBJ2-2; v_call: TRBV4-1; d_call: .; cdr3_aa: CASSQGILANTGELFF; cdr3_nt: TGCGCCAGCAGCCAGGGGATTCTCGCGAACACCGGGGAGCTGTTTTTT
clone_size: .; j_call: TRBJ2-1; v_call: TRBV5-1; d_call: .; cdr3_aa: CASRGGRANEQFF; cdr3_nt: TGCGCCAGCAGGGGTGGCAGGGCCAATGAGCAGTTCTTC
clone_size: .; j_call: TRBJ1-6; v_call: TRBV10-2; d_call: TRBD1; cdr3_aa: CASRPGTEAPLHF; cdr3_nt: TGCGCCAGCAGACCCGGGACAGAAGCACCCCTCCACTTT
clone_size: .; j_call: TRBJ1-5; v_call: TRBV20-1; d_call: TRBD1; cdr3_aa: CSASVGQGFFQPQHF; cdr3_nt: TGCAGTGCTAGTGTCGGACAGGGTTTTTTTCAGCCCCAGCATTTT
clone_size: few; j_call: TRBJ2-1; v_call: TRBV12-3/TRBV12-4; d_call: .; cdr3_aa: CASSVTLIDSHNEQFF; cdr3_nt: TGTGCCAGCAGTGTAACCCTTATTGACAGCCACAATGAGCAGTTCTTC
clone_size: .; j_call: TRBJ2-6; v_call: TRBV12-3/TRBV12-4; d_call: TRBD1; cdr3_aa: CASSSSGTGFSGANVLTF; cdr3_nt: TGTGCCAGCAGTTCCTCAGGGACAGGGTTCTCTGGGGCCAACGTCCTGACTTTC
clone_size: few; j_call: TRBJ2-7; v_call: TRBV11-2; d_call: TRBD2; cdr3_aa: CASSLLPGLAVEEQYF; cdr3_nt: TGTGCCAGCAGCCTCCTGCCGGGACTAGCGGTTGAAGAGCAGTACTTC